This TCR beta chain was captured in a study of cytomegalovirus exposure and HLA in healthy donors. Study conclusions and caveats: In a later analysis, at a false discovery rate of 0.05, approximately 15,000 TCR beta sequences matched HLA alleles. In a later analysis, TCR beta V- and J-gene trimming showed a link to a missense DCLRE1C variant. Common viral pathogens seemed to be connected with several of the most significant clusters, according to a later analysis.

With regard to this clone: Its target is not known.

CDR1 is MRHNA and CDR2 is SNTAGT in the germline V gene. The CDR3 runs 13 residues. The V gene end was trimmed by 6 bases and the J gene end by 7 bases; junction bases not matched to a gene: 5. Each donor's status was that of a healthy bone marrow donor. A multiplex PCR was run with 60 Vbeta primers and 13 Jbeta primers. Produced via immunoSEQ multiplex PCR; TCRdb's table is partial and in-frame only. This table holds fewer than 200,000 clones, roughly 80% found once. This sequence joins TRBV6-4 and TRBJ2-1, with 8 bases identical to TRBD2. The sequence came from a young man in good health and CMV-seronegative. The sequencing sample was made of PBMCs. CDR3 amino acids: CASSLGTSNEQFF. The CDR3 nucleotides read TGTGCCAGCAGCCTCGGGACTAGTAATGAGCAGTTCTTC.